This TCR beta chain emerged from a study of T cell changes during pregnancy in multiple sclerosis. Generated by immunoSEQ multiplex PCR, the TCRdb table keeps only in-frame clones and is missing some. The sample lists roughly 100,000 clones, 75% to 95% occurring once. Per the germline V gene, CDR1 is SGHRS and CDR2 is YFSETQ. CDR3 size: 16 residues. The junction had 11 bases not matched to a gene; V was cut back by 0 bases and J by 8 bases. The sequence was obtained from a female donor in good health, enrolled as a control in a pregnancy study. The sequenced sample was peripheral blood, obtained in the second trimester of pregnancy. V usage is TRBV5-1 and J usage is TRBJ1-2; TRBD1 agrees at 9 bases. The CDR3 DNA reads TGCGCCAGCAGCTTGGGTCATACAGGGGGCAATGAAGGCTACACCTTC. Translating gives CASSLGHTGGNEGYTF.